This T cell receptor beta chain originates from a study of blood T cells in healthy people across ages. A second PCR, run for about 7 to 11 cycles, used a sample-barcoded 5' primer plus a J-beta primer mix. Using its own MiXCR run on the 5' RACE reads, TCRdb lists one record per CDR3 protein. The table includes approximately 900,000 distinct CDR3 sequences, about 48% detected once. This receptor was taken from a man in his thirties or forties in good health. The sample was blood.

The CDR3 bases are TGTGCCAGCTCCCGCGTAAGAGTGGGAGTCAACGAGCAGTACTTC. Protein sequence: CASSRVRVGVNEQYF. The chain couples TRBV18 to TRBJ2-7, with D perhaps matching TRBD2 (5 bases). The ends were cut back, 6 bases at V and 5 bases at J, with 20 bases in the middle. CDR1 and CDR2 from the germline V gene are KGHSH and LQKENI. The CDR3 consists of 15 residues.